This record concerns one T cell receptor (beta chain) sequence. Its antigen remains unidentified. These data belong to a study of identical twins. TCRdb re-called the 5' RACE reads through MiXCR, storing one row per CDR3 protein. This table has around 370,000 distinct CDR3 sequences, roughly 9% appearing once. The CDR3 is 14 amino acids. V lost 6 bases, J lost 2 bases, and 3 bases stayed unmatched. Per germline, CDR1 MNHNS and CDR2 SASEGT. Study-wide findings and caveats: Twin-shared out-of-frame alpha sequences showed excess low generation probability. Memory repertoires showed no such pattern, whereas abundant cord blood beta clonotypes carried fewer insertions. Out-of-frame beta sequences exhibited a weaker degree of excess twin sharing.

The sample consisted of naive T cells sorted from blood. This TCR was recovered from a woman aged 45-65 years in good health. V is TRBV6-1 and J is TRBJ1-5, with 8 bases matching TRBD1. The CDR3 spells CASRSDRGNQPQHF. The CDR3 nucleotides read TGTGCCAGCAGGTCGGACAGGGGCAATCAGCCCCAGCATTTT.